This TCR beta chain was identified during a study of blood T cell repertoires in COVID-19. Background on the study: COVID-19 samples from acute and convalescent phases originated in the United States, Italy and Spain. PBMCs, B-cell-depleted T cells, or T cells provided the cDNA or gDNA that made up the material.

Germline V gene sequence: CDR1 LNHDA, CDR2 SQIVND (reference sequence). This CDR3 spans 13 amino acids. After removal of 8 bases from V and 1 base from J, the junction contained 4 bases not matched to a gene. Original data processing: Reference gene primers were amplified, and this amplification served to estimate nucleated cell counts. This table comes from immunoSEQ multiplex PCR, and its TCRdb copy is limited to in-frame clones, with some not included. V and J calls and clone size are copied from that table; D and trimming were computed from the DNA. The sample includes under 250,000 clones, around four fifths of them seen just once.

Sequenced: peripheral blood. This clonotype was sampled from a woman in her 70s with active or convalescent COVID-19. The chain employs TRBV19 and TRBJ1-2; 7 nucleotides agree with TRBD1. The CDR3 DNA reads TGTGCCAGTCTCGACAGGGATAACTATGGCTACACCTTC. Its translation is CASLDRDNYGYTF. Filled out from reference TRBV19 and TRBJ1-2, the complete variable domain reads DGGITQSPKYLFRKEGQNVTLSCEQNLNHDAMYWYRQDPGQGLRLIYYSQIVNDFQKGDIAEGYSVSREKKESFPLTVTSAQKNPTAFYLCASLDRDNYGYTFGSGTRLTVV.